These 6 T cell receptor beta chains were all obtained from the same sample, sequenced in a study of chemoradiotherapy in HPV16-positive cancers. Produced via immunoSEQ multiplex PCR; TCRdb's table is partial and in-frame only. Among about 15,000 clones listed, approximately 90% were seen once. Source: blood, taken from a patient who underwent chemoradiotherapy. These receptors all come from a human donor with HPV-associated anogenital cancer.

The sample holds one count of this clone. This chain connects TRBV6-5 to TRBJ1-2; 8 nucleotides line up with TRBD1. This CDR3 contains 15 residues. With V trimmed by 6 bases and J by 1 base, 7 bases remained unmatched. Germline-derived CDR1 and CDR2 are MNHEY and SVGAGI. CDR3 residues: CASRLDRAHNYGYTF. CDR3 bases: TGTGCCAGCAGGCTGGACAGGGCCCATAACTATGGCTACACCTTC.

The rearrangement uses TRBV11-2 and TRBJ2-7; TRBD2 matches at 9 bases. Trimming removed 5 bases from V and 6 bases from J; junction bases left unmatched: 11. The CDR3 totals 15 residues. Germline assignment: CDR1 SGHAT and CDR2 FQNNGV. The CDR3, as DNA: TGTGCCAGCAGCCCAGGAGGCGGGGGGGCCCTCGAGCAGTACTTC. It specifies CASSPGGGGALEQYF.

The chain is built from TRBV6-6 and TRBJ2-7; D call uncertain. The V gene's germline CDR1 is MNHNY and CDR2 SVGAGI (reference sequence). Trimming shortened V by 4 bases and J by 3 bases, and 10 bases separated the two germline ends. The CDR3 runs to 13 residues. The CDR3 coding sequence is TGTGCCAGCAGTTTCACCTTCGGCTACGAGCAGTACTTC. This gives the protein CASSFTFGYEQYF.

The chain links TRBV20-1 to TRBJ1-2, with D possibly being TRBD1 (5 bases). The CDR3 has 11 amino acids. CDR1 is DFQATT and CDR2 is SNEGSKA in the germline V gene (reference sequence). V was shortened by 7 bases and J by 6 bases, with 12 bases between the two germline ends. CDR3 amino acids: CSGVAGHGYTF. CDR3 nucleotides: TGCAGTGGTGTGGCAGGGCATGGCTACACCTTC.

This clone was observed a handful of times. The J gene is TRBJ1-2, the V gene TRBV19; TRBD1 matches 11 bases. The germline gives CDR1 LNHDA, CDR2 SQIVND (reference sequence). The CDR3 has 14 residues. The trim removed 5 bases at V and 8 bases at J, leaving 7 bases unmatched. The CDR3 spells CASSPRTGGSGYTF. The CDR3 DNA follows: TGTGCCAGTAGTCCCCGGACAGGGGGCTCCGGCTACACCTTC.

V gene TRBV11-3 combines with J gene TRBJ2-5, with 14 bases lining up with TRBD2. The J segment lost 4 bases and the V segment lost 5 bases, leaving 3 bases of the junction unmatched. Germline values: CDR1 SGHNT, CDR2 YENEEA. The CDR3 totals 15 residues. CDR3 sequence (DNA): TGTGCCAGCAGCCCCGGGACTAGCGGGAGAGAGACCCAGTACTTC. Translation gives CASSPGTSGRETQYF.